The clone carrying this T cell receptor beta chain has a count of ten or more. Sequence at one end of the junction differs from germline and may be a read error. The sample originates from a study of T-cell reconstitution after alpha-beta-depleted transplantation in children. Preparation of the TCRbeta library used unique molecular identifiers. Via MiXCR, TCRdb re-called the PCR reads, giving one row per CDR3 protein. The sample carries a few hundred thousand distinct CDR3 sequences, about a tenth recorded once. The material was PBMCs from the stem cell graft donor, obtained from the stem cell graft. This receptor was identified in a human donor who donated a stem cell graft to a child with acute lymphoblastic leukemia.

CDR3 sequence: CASSLAAGTGTWNEQFF. In nucleotides, the CDR3 is TGTGCTAGCAGCTTAGCCGCCGGGACAGGGACCTGGAATGAGCAGTTCTTC. The chain combines TRBV7-7 with TRBJ2-1; 9 bases fit TRBD1. The CDR3 covers 17 residues. CDR1 and CDR2 (germline): SSHAT, FNYEAQ (reference sequence).